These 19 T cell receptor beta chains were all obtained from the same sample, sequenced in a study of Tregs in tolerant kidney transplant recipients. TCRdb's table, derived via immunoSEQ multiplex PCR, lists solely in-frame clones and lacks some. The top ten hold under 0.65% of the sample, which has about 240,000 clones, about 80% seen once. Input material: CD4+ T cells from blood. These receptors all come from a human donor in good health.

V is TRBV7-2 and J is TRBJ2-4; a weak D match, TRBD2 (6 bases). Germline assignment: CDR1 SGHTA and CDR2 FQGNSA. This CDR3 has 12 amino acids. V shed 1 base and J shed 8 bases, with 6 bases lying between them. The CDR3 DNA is TGTGCCAGCAGCTTAGGGGGGGACATTCAGTACTTC. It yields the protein CASSLGGDIQYF.

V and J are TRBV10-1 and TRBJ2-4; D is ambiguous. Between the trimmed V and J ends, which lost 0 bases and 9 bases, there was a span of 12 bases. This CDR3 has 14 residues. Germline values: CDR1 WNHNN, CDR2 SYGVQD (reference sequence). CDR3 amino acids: CASSESPDESIQYF. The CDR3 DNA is TGCGCCAGCAGTGAGTCGCCGGACGAAAGCATTCAGTACTTC.

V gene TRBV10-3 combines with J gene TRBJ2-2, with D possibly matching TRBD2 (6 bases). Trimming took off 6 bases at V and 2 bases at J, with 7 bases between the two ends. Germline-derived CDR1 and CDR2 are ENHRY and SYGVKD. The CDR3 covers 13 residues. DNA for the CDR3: TGTGCCATCAGCGGGAGTAACACCGGGGAGCTGTTTTTT. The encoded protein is CAISGSNTGELFF.

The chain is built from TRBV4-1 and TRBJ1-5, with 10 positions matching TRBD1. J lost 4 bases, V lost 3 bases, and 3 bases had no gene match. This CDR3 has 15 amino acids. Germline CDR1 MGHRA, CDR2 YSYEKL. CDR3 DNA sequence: TGCGCCAGCAGCCAGACGGGACAGGGGAATCAGCCCCAGCATTTT. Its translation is CASSQTGQGNQPQHF.

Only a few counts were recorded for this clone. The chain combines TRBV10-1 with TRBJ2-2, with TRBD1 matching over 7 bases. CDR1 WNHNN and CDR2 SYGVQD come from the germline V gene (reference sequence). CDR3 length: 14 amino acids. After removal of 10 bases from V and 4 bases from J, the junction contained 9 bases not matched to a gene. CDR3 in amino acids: CATDRDRVTGELFF. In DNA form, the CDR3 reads TGCGCCACCGACCGCGACAGGGTCACCGGGGAGCTGTTTTTT.

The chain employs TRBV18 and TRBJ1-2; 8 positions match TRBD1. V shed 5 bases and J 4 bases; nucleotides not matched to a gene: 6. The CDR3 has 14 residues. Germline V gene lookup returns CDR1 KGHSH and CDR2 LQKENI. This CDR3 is CASSTRTGFYGYTF. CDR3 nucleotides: TGTGCCAGCTCAACCCGGACAGGGTTCTATGGCTACACCTTC. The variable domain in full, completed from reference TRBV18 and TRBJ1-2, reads NAGVMQNPRHLVRRRGQEARLRCSPMKGHSHVYWYRQLPEEGLKFMVYLQKENIIDESGMPKERFSAEFPKEGPSILRIQQVVRGDSAAYFCASSTRTGFYGYTFGSGTRLTVV.

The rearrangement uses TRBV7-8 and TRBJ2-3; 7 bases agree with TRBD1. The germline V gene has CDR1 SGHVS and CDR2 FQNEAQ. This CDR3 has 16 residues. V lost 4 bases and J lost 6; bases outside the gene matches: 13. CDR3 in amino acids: CASSYDRVRVLDTQYF. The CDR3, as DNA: TGTGCCAGCAGCTATGACAGGGTGAGGGTATTGGATACGCAGTATTTT.

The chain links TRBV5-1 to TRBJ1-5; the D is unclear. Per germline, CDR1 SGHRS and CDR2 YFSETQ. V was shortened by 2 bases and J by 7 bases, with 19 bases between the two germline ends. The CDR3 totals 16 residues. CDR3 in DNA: TGCGCCAGCAGCTTAGACGGAGGTGCGGTTAACCAGCCCCAGCATTTT. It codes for CASSLDGGAVNQPQHF.

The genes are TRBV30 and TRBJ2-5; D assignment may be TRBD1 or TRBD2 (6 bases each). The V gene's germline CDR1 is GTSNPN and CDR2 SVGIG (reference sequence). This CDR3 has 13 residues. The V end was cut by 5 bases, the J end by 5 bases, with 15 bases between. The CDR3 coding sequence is TGTGCCTGGTCGGGGGCCCTACGGGAGACCCAGTACTTC. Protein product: CAWSGALRETQYF.

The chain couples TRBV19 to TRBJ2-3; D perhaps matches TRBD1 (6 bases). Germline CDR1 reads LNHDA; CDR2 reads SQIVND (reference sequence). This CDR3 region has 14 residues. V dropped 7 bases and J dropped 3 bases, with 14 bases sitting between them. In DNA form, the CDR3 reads TGTGCCAGTACCACGACAGGTGGGACAGATACGCAGTATTTT. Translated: CASTTTGGTDTQYF.

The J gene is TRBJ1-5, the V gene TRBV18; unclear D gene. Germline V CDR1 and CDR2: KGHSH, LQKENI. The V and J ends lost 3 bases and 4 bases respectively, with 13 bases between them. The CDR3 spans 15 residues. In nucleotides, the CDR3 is TGTGCCAGCTCACCGGGCCTAGGAGGGAATCAGCCCCAGCATTTT. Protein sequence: CASSPGLGGNQPQHF.

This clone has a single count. CDR3 in amino acids: CASSQAQDSMLWKDTIYF. The CDR3 DNA reads TGTGCCAGCAGCCAGGCACAGGACAGCATGCTCTGGAAGGACACCATATATTTT. The chain combines TRBV7-9 with TRBJ1-3; possible D gene TRBD1, 6 bases. Per germline, CDR1 SEHNR and CDR2 FQNEAQ (reference sequence). The CDR3 spans 18 residues. V lost 5 bases and J 8 bases, leaving 28 bases between the germline ends.

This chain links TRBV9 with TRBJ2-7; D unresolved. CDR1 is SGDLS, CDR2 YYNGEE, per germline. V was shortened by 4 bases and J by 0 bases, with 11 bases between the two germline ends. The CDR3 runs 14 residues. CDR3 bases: TGTGCCAGCAGCCCCGTTGGTGCCTCCTACGAGCAGTACTTC. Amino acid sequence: CASSPVGASYEQYF.

This chain's CDR3 is CASSLTPGTPEAFF. The CDR3, as DNA: TGTGCCAGCAGCTTAACCCCCGGGACCCCTGAAGCTTTCTTT. The J gene is TRBJ1-1, the V gene TRBV7-9, with a possible D match to TRBD1 (5 bases). Germline V lookup: CDR1 SEHNR, CDR2 FQNEAQ (reference sequence). CDR3 length: 14 residues. V lost 2 bases to trimming and J lost 6 bases, with 13 bases between them. Filled out from reference TRBV7-9 and TRBJ1-1, the complete variable domain reads DTGVSQNPRHKITKRGQNVTFRCDPISEHNRLYWYRQTLGQGPEFLTYFQNEAQLEKSRLLSDRFSAERPKGSFSTLEIQRTEQGDSAMYLCASSLTPGTPEAFFGQGTRLTVV.

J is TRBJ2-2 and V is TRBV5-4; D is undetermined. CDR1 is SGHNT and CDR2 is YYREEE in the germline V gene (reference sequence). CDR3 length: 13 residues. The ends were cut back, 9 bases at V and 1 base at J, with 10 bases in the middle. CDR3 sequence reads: CAILNLNTGELFF. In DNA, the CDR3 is TGTGCCATCCTCAACCTGAACACCGGGGAGCTGTTTTTT.

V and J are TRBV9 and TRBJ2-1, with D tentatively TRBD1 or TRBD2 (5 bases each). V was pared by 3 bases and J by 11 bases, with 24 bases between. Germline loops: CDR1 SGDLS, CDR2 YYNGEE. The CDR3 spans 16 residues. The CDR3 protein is CASSGTRVRGTNQQFF. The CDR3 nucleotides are TGTGCCAGCAGCGGTACGAGGGTGAGGGGTACAAATCAGCAGTTCTTC.

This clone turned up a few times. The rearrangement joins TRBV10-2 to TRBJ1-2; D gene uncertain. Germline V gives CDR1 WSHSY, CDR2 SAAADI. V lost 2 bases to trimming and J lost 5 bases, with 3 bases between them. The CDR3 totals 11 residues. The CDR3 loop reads CASSERYGYTF. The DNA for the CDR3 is TGCGCCAGCAGTGAGCGGTATGGCTACACCTTC.

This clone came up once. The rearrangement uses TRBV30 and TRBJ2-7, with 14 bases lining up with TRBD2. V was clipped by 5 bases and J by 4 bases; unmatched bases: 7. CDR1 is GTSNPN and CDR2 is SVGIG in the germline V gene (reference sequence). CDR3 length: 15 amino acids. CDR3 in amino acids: CAWVGTSGGRYEQYF. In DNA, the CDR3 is TGTGCCTGGGTGGGGACTAGCGGGGGACGGTACGAGCAGTACTTC.

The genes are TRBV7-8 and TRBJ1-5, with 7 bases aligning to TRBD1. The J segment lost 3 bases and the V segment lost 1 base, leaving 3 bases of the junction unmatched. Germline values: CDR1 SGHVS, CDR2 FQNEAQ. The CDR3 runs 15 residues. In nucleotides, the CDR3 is TGTGCCAGCAGCTTAGTCAGGGGGAACAATCAGCCCCAGCATTTT. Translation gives CASSLVRGNNQPQHF.